The subject of this entry is one T cell receptor beta chain. The clone's antigen remains unknown. Sequence at one end of the junction differs from germline and may be a read error. These data come from a study of blood T cell repertoires in COVID-19 (dated by TCRdb to the early 2020s). Describing the broader study: Collaborator samples came from the United States, Italy and Spain and covered acute and convalescent phases of COVID-19. The prospective study material was composed of cDNA or gDNA derived from T cells, B-cell-depleted T cells, or PBMCs. Deeply sampled blood TCRbeta repertoires from subjects exposed to, actively infected with, or recovered from COVID-19 were included in the dataset. The repertoires were made available in a free public database intended to serve as a resource for research on the immune response to SARS-CoV-2. Samples were obtained from the ongoing ImmuneRACE study (first 160 participants) and from 1,254 subjects provided by 6 global collaborators. Sample metadata almost always included a de-identified subject ID, COVID-19 status, age in years and sex. Where available, HLA class I and class II types were obtained from metadata supplied by the sample provider rather than from assay-based typing.

Samples from volunteer blood donors who had recovered from COVID-19 were contributed by a second Seattle source. Whole blood was collected in K2EDTA tubes by collaborating institutions according to the institutions' own protocols. For TCRbeta analysis, collaborators shipped samples as frozen whole blood, isolated PBMCs, or DNA extracted from either of those sample types. Inclusive of the bounding cysteine and phenylalanine, the CDR3 is 16 residues long. Only the CDR3 region is kept as DNA, spanning 48 bases read in frame from base 1. As encoded in the germline V gene, CDR1 is SGHTA while CDR2 is FQGNSA. TCRbeta CDR3 regions were amplified from genomic DNA using the immunoSEQ Assay, a bias-controlled multiplex PCR. For the original study's pipeline: Nucleated cell counts per sample were estimated from amplification of reference gene primers within the assay. To quantify the absolute abundance of each unique TCRbeta CDR3 rearrangement, sequence reads were collapsed and filtered. For each sample, productive Simpson clonality was calculated as the square root of Simpson's diversity index across productive rearrangements. In TCRdb, the immuneACCESS table is reduced to in-frame sequences with V and J assigned. These tables do not hold every clone; where another copy was compared, an unresolved V gene accounts for under half, and the others remain unexplained. That table supplies the V and J calls and clone size; D and trimming were determined from the DNA. The sample includes about 260,000 clones, with around 86% observed a single time. The top ten hold more than 1.3% of the sample.

The paper as a whole reports these results and caveats: How much clinical and demographic metadata was included differed by source and by participant, and the metadata was provided uncurated.

The receptor comes from a woman aged 40 to 49 who had recovered from COVID-19. The sequencing sample was made of peripheral blood. This chain is built from TRBV7-2 and TRBJ2-2, with 8 bases matching TRBD1. The DNA is TGTGCCGGCAGCACCCGGACAGGGTCTTTCTCCGGGGAGCTGTTTTTT. Translation gives CAGSTRTGSFSGELFF. The variable domain in full, with residues beyond the CDR3 obtained from the reference TRBV7-2 and TRBJ2-2 genes, is GAGVSQSPSNKVTEKGKDVELRCDPISGHTALYWYRQSLGQGLEFLIYFQGNSAPDKSGLPSDRFSAERTGGSVSTLTIQRTQQEDSAVYLCAGSTRTGSFSGELFFGEGSRLTVL.